This T cell receptor beta chain was captured by sequencing in a study of shared clonotypes between healthy human individuals. Data came from immunoSEQ multiplex PCR; TCRdb stores just in-frame clones and leaves some out. The sample shows roughly 2.2 million clones, under 95% of them seen only once. Germline V gene data show CDR1 as SGHNT and CDR2 as YYREEE (reference sequence). The CDR3 is 14 residues long. Unmatched junction bases numbered 5, after V lost 4 bases and J lost 4 bases. This clone came up once. The sequence was obtained from a man aged 18 to 35 in good health. Some clones in this sample may be carry-over from other donors' samples. The V gene is TRBV5-4, the J gene TRBJ1-3, with 7 bases lining up with TRBD1. Sequenced input: naive CD4+ T cells from PBMCs. Subset specified: CD45RA+ positively selected. As DNA, the CDR3 is TGTGCCAGCAGCCCAGGGACAGTAGGAAACACCATATATTTT. This translates into CASSPGTVGNTIYF.